The present entry profiles one T cell receptor beta chain with its context. As yet, its antigen is unknown. The V segment lost 6 bases and the J segment 0 bases; nucleotides outside the gene matches: 1. The germline CDR1 and CDR2 sequences are MNHEY and SVGAGI. CDR3 size: 13 residues. The assay was run at survey level. Sequencing used immunoSEQ multiplex PCR; TCRdb keeps in-frame clones, though not all of them. The repertoire has 95,000 or so clones, 55% to 75% of them found once; the top ten carry 1.5% to 2%. This specimen comes from a study of fetal regulatory T cell absence and autoimmunity. On the study more broadly: Without clinical diabetes, IPEX patients showed exocrine pancreas autoimmunity. Findings and limits, study-wide: TRB gene family usage was broadly similar in cord blood and pancreas. Oligoclonal TCR enrichment in pancreas over cord blood reached over 95-fold for some clones.

The rearrangement links TRBV6-5 to TRBJ2-5; 7 bases fit TRBD1. The sequence was collected from a male donor with IPEX syndrome. Source material: pancreas tissue. The CDR3 is CASRTGYQETQYF. In DNA form, the CDR3 reads TGTGCCAGCAGGACAGGGTACCAAGAGACCCAGTACTTC.